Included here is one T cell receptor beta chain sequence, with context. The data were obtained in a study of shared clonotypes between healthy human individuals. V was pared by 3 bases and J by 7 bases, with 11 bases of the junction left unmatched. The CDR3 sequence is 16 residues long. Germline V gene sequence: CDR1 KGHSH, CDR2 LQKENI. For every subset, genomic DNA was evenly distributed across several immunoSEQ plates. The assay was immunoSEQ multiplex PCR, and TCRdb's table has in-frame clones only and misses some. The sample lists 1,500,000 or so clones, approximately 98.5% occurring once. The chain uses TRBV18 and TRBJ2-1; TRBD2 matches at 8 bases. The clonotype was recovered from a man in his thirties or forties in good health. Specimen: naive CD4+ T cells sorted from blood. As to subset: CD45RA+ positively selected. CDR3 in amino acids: CASSPAGSAGGNEQFF. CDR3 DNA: TGTGCCAGCTCACCGGCAGGGTCCGCGGGAGGTAATGAGCAGTTCTTC.